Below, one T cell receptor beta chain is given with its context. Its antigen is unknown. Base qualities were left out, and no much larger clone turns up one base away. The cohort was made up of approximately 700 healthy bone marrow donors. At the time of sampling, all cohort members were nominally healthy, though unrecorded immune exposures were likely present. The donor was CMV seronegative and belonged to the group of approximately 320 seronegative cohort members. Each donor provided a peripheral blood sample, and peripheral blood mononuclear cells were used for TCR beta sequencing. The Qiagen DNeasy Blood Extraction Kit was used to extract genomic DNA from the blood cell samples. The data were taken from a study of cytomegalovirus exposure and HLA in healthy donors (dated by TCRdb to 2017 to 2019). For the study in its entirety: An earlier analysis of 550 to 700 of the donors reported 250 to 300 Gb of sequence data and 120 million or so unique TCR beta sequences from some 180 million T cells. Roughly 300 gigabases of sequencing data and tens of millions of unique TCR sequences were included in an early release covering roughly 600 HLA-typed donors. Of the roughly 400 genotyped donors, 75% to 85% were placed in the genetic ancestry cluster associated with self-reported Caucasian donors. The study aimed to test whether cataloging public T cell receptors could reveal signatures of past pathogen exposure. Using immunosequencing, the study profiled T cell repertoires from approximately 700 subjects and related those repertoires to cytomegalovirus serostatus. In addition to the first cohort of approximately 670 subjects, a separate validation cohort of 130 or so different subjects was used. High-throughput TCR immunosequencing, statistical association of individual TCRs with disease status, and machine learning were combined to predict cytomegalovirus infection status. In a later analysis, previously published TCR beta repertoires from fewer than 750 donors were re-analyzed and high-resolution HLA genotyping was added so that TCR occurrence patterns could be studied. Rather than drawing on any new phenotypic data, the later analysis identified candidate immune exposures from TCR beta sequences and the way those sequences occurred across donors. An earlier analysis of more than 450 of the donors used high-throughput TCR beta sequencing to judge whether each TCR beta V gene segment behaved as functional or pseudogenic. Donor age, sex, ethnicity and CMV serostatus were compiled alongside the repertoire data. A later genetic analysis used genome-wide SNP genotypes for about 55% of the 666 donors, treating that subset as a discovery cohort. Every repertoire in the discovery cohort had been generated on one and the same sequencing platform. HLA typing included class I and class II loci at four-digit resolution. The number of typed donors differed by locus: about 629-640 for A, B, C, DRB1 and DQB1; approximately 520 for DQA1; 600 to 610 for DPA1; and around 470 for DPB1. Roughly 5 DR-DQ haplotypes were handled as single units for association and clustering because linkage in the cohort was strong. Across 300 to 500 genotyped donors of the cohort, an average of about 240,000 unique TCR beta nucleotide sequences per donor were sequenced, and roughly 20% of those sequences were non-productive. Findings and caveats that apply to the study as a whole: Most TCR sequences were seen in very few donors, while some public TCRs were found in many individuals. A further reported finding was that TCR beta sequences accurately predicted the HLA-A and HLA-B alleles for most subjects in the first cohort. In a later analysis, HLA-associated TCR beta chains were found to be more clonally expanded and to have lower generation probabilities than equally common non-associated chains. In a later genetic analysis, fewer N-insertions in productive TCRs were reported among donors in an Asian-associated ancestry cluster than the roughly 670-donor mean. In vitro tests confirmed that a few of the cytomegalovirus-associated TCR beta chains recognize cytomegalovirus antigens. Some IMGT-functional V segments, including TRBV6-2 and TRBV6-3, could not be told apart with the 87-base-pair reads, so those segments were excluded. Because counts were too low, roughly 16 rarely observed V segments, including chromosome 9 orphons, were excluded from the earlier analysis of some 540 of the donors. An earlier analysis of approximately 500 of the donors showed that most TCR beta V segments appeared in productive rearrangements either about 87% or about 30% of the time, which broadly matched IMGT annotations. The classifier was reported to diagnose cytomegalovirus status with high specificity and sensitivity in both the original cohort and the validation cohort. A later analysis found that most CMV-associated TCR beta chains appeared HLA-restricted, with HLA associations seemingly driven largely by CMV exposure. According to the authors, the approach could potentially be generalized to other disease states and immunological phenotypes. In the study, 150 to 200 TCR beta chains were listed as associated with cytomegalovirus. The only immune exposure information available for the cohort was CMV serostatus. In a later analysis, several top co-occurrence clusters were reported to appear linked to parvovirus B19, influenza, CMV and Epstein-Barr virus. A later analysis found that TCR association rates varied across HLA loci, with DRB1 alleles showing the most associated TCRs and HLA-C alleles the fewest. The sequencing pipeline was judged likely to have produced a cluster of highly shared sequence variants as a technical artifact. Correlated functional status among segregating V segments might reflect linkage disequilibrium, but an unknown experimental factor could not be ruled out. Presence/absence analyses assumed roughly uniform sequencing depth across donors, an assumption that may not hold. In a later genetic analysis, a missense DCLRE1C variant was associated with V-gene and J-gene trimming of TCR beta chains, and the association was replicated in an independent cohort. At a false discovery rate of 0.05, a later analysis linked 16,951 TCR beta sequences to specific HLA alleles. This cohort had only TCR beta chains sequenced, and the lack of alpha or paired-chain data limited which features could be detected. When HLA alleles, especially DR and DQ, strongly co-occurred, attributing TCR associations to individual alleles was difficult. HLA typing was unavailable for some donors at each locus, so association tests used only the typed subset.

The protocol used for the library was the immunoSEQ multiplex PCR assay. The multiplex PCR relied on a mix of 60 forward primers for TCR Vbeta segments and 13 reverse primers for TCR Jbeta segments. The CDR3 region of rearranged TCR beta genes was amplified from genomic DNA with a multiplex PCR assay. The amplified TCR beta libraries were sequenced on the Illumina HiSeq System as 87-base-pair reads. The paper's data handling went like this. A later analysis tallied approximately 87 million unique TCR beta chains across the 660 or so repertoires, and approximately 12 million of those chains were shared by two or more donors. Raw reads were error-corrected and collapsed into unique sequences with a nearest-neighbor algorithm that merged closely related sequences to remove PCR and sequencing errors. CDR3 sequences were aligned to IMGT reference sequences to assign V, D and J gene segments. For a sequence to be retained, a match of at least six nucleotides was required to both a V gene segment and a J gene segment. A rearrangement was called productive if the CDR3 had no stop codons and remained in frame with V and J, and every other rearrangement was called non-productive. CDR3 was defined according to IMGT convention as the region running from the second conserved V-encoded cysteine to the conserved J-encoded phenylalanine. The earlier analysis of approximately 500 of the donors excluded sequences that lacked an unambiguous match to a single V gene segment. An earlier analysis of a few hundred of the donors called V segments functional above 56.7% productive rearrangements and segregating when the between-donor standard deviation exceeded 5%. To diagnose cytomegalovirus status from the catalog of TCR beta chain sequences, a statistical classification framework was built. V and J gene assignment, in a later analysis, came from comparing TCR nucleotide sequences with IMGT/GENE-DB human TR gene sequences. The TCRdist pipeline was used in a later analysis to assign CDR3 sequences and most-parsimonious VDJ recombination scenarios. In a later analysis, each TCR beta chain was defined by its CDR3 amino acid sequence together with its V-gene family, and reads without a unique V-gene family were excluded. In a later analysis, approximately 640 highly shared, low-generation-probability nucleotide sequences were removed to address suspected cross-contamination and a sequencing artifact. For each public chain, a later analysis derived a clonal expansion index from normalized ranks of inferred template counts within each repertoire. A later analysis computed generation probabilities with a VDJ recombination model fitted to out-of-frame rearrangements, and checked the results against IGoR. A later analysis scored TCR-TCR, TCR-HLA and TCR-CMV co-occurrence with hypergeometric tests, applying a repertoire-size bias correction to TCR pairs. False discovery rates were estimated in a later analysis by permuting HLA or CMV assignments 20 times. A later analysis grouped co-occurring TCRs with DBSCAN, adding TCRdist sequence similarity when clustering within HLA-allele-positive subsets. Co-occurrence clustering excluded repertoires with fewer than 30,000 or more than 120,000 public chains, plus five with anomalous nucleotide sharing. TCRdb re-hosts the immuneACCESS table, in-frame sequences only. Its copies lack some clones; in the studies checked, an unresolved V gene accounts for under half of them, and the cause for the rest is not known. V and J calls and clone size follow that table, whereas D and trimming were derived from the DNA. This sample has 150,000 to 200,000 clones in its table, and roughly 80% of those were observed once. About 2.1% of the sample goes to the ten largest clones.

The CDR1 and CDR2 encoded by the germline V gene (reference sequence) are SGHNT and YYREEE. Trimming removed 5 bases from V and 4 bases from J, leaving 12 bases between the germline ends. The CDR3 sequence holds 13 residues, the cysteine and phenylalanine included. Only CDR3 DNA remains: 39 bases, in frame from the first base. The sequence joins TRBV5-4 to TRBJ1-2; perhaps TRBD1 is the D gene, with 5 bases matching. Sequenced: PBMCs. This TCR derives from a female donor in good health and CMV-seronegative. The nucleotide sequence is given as TGTGCCAGCAGTGGGGCAGGGCTCTATGGCTACACCTTC. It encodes CASSGAGLYGYTF.